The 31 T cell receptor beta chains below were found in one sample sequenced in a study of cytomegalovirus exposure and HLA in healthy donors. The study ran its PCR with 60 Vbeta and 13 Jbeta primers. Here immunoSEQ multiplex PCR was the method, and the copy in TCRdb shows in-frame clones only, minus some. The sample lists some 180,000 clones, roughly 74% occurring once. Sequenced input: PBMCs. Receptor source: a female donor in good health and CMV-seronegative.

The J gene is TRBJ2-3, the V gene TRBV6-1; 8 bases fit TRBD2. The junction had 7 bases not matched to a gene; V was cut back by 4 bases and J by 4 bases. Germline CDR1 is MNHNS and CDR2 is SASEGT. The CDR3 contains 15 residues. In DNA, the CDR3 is TGTGCCAGCAGTGGAGCGGGAGCCGGCGCAGATACGCAGTATTTT. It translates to CASSGAGAGADTQYF.

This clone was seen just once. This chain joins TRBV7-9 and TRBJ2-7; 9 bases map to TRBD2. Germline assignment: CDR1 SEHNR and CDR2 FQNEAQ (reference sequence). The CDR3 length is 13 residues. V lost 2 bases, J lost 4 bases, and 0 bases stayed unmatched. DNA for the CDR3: TGTGCCAGCAGCTTACTAGCGGGATACGAGCAGTACTTC. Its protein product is CASSLLAGYEQYF.

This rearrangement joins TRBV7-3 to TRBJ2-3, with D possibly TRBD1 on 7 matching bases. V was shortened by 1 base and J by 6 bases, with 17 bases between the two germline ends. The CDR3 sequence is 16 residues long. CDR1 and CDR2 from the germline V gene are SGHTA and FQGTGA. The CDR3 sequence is CASSLRGRQGGDTQYF. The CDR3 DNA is TGTGCCAGCAGCTTAAGAGGTCGGCAGGGGGGTGATACGCAGTATTTT.

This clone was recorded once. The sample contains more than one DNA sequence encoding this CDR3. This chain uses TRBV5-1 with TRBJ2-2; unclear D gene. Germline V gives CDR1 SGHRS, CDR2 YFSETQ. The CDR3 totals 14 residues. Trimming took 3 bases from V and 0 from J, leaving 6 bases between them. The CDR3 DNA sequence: TGCGCCAGCAGCTCAACAGCGAACACCGGGGAGCTGTTTTTT. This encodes CASSSTANTGELFF.

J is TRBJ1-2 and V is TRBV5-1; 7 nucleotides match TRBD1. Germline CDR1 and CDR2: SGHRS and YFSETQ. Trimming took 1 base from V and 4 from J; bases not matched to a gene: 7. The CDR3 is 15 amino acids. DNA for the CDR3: TGCGCCAGCAGCTTGCTGGGACAGACTTTCTATGGCTACACCTTC. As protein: CASSLLGQTFYGYTF.

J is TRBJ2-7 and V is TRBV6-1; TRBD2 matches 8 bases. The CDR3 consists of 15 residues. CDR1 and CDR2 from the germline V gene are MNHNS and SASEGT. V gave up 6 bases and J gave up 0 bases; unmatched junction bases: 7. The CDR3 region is CASRAPGLVSYEQYF. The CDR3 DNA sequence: TGTGCCAGCAGAGCACCGGGACTAGTCTCCTACGAGCAGTACTTC.

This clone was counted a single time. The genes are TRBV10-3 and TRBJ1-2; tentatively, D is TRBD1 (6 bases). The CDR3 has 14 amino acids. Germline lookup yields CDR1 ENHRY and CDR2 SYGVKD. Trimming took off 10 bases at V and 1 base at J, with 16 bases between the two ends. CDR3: CATAPGQNNYGYTF. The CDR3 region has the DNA TGTGCCACCGCCCCGGGACAAAATAACTATGGCTACACCTTC.

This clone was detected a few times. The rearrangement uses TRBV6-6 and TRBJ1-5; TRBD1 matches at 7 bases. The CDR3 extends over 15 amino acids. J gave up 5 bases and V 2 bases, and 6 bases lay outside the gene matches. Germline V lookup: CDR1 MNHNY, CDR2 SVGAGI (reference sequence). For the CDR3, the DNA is TGTGCCAGCAGTTACACAGGGGATGGGTATCAGCCCCAGCATTTT. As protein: CASSYTGDGYQPQHF.

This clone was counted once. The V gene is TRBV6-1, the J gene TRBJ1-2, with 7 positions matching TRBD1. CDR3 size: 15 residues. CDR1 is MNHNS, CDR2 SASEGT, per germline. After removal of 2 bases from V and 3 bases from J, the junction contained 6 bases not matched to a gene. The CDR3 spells CASSERRGRDYGYTF. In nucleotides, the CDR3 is TGTGCCAGCAGTGAAAGGAGGGGGCGAGACTATGGCTACACCTTC.

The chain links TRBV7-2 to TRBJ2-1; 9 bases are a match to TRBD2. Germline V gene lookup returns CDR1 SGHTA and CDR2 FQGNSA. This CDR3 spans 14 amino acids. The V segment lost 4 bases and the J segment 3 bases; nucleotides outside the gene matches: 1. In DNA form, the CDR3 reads TGTGCCAGCAGCTCGACTAGCGGCTACAATGAGCAGTTCTTC. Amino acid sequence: CASSSTSGYNEQFF.

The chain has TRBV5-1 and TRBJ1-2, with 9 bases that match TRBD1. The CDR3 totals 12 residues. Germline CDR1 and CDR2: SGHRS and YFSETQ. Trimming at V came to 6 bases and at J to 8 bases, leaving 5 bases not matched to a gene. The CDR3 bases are TGCGCCAGCACCGGGACAGGGACGGGCTACACCTTC. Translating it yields CASTGTGTGYTF.

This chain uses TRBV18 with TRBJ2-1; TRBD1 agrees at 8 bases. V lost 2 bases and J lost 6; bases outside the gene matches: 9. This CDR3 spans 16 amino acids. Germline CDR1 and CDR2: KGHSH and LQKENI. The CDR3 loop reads CASSPRQGALVNEQFF. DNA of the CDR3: TGTGCCAGCTCACCAAGGCAGGGGGCGCTTGTCAATGAGCAGTTCTTC.

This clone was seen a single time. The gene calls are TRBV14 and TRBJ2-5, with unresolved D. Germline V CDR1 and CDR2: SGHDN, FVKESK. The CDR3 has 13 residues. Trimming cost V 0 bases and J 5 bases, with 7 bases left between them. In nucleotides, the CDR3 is TGTGCCAGCAGCCAAGATCTTCGGGAGACCCAGTACTTC. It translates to CASSQDLRETQYF.

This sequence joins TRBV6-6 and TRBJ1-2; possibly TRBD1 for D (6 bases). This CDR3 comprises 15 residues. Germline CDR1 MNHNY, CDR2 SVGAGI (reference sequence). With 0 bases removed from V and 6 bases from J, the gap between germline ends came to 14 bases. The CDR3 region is CASSYSGGQGNGYTF. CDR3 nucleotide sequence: TGTGCCAGCAGTTACTCCGGGGGGCAGGGAAATGGCTACACCTTC.

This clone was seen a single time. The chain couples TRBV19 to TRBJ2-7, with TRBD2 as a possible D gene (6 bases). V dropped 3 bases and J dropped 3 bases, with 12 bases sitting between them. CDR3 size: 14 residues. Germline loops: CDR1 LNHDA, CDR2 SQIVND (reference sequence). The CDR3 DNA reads TGTGCCAGTAGTATCGCGGGGTCTGACTACGAGCAGTACTTC. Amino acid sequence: CASSIAGSDYEQYF.

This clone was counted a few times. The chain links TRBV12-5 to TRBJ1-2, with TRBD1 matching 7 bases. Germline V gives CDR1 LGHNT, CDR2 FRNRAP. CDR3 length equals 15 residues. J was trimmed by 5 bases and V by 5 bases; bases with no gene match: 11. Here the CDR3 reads CASGTTTGVGYGYTF. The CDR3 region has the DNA TGTGCTAGTGGTACGACCACAGGGGTAGGATATGGCTACACCTTC.

Here the CDR3 reads CASRTGTSGIGQFF. The CDR3 coding sequence is TGTGCCAGCAGAACCGGGACTAGCGGTATAGGGCAGTTCTTC. The V and J genes are TRBV6-5 and TRBJ2-1; 11 bases line up with TRBD2. The CDR3 extends over 14 amino acids. With V trimmed by 6 bases and J by 12 bases, 10 bases remained unmatched. Per the germline V gene, CDR1 is MNHEY and CDR2 is SVGAGI.

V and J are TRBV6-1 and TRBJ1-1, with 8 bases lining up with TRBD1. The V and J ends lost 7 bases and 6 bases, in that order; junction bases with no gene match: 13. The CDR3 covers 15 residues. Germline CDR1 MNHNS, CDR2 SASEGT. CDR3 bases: TGTGCCAGCATGTTTACAGGGGGAACTTTCGCTGAAGCTTTCTTT. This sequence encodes CASMFTGGTFAEAFF.

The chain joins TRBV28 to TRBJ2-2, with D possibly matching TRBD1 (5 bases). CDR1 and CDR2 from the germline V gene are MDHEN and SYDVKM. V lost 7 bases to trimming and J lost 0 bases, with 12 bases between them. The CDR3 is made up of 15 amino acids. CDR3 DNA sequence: TGTGCCAGCAACCAGGGCCCCCCGAACACCGGGGAGCTGTTTTTT. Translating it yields CASNQGPPNTGELFF.

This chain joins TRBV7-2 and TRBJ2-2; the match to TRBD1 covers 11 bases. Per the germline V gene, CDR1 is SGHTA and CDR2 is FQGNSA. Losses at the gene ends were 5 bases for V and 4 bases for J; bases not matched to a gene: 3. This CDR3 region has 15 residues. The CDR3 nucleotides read TGTGCCAGCAGCCCTGGGACAGGGGGCACCGGGGAGCTGTTTTTT. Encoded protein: CASSPGTGGTGELFF.

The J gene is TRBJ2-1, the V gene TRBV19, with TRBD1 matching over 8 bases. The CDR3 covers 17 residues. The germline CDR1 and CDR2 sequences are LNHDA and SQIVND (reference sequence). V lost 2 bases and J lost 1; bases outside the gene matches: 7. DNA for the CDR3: TGTGCCAGTAGTATACACGGACAGGGCGCATCCTACAATGAGCAGTTCTTC. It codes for CASSIHGQGASYNEQFF.

Written as DNA, the CDR3 is TGTGCCAGCAGTGGACTAGCGGGAGGGCCCCATGAGCAGTTCTTC. Protein sequence: CASSGLAGGPHEQFF. V is TRBV6-1 and J is TRBJ2-1; the match to TRBD2 covers 14 bases. This CDR3 is 15 amino acids long. The J segment lost 8 bases and the V segment lost 4 bases, leaving 4 bases of the junction unmatched. From germline, CDR1 is MNHNS and CDR2 SASEGT.

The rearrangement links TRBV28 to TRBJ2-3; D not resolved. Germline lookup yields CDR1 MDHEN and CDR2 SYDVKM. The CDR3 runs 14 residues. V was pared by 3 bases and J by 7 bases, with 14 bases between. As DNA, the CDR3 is TGTGCCAGCAGTTTCTCATACTTGTTGAATACGCAGTATTTT. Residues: CASSFSYLLNTQYF.

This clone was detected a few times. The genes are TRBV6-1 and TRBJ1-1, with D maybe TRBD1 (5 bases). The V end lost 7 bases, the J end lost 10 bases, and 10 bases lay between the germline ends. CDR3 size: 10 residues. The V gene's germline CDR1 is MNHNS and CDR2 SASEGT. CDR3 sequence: CASTLGGAFF. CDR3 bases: TGTGCCAGCACGCTGGGGGGAGCTTTCTTT.

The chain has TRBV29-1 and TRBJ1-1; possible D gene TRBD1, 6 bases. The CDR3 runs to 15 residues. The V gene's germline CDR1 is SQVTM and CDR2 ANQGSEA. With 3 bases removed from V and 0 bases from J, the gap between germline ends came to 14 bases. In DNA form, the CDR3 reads TGCAGCGTTGACACACAGGGTTGGATGAACACTGAAGCTTTCTTT. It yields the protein CSVDTQGWMNTEAFF.

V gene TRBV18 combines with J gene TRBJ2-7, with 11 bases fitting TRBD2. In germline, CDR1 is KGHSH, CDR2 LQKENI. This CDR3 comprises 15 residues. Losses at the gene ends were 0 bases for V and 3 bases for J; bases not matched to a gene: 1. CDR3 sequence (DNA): TGTGCCAGCTCACCACCCGGGACTAGCGGCTACGAGCAGTACTTC. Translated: CASSPPGTSGYEQYF.

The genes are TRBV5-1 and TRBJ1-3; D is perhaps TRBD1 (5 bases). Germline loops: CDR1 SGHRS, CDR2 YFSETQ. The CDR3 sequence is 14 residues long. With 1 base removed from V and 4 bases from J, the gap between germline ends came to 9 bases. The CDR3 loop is CASSLTGVGNTIYF. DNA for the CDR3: TGCGCCAGCAGCTTGACGGGGGTAGGAAACACCATATATTTT.

The CDR3 spells CASSQDLRQPNEKLFF. CDR3 coding DNA: TGTGCCAGCAGCCAAGATCTGAGGCAGCCGAATGAAAAACTGTTTTTT. This chain joins TRBV4-2 and TRBJ1-4, with D uncertain. Germline CDR1 is LGHNA and CDR2 is YNFKEQ. V was clipped by 0 bases and J by 5 bases, with 13 bases between them. The CDR3 spans 16 residues.

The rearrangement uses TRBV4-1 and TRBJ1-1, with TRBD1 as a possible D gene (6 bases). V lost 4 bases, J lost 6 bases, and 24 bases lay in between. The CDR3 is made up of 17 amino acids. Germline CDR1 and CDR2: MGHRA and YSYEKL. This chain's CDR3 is CASSRSSGGAPVAEAFF. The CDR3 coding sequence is TGCGCCAGCAGCCGGTCTTCGGGGGGGGCCCCGGTCGCTGAAGCTTTCTTT.

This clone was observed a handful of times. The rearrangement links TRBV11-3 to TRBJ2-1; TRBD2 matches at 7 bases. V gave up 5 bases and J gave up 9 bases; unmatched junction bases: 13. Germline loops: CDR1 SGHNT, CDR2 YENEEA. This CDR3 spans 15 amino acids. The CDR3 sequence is CASSLLSGELGEQFF. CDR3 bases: TGTGCCAGCAGCCTTCTCAGCGGGGAACTCGGTGAGCAGTTCTTC.

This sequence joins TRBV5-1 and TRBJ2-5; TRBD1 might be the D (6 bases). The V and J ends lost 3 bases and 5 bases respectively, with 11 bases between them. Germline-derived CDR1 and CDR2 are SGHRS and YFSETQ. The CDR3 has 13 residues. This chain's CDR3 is CASSSPGEETQYF. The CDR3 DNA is TGCGCCAGCAGCTCCCCAGGGGAGGAGACCCAGTACTTC.